This T cell receptor (beta chain) is drawn from a study of T cells in Graves' hyperthyroidism and ophthalmopathy. CDR1 is SGHVS and CDR2 is FQNEAQ in the germline V gene. V lost 1 base, J lost 4 bases, and 5 bases stayed unmatched. The CDR3 consists of 15 residues. This clonotype was picked up a small number of times. Its specificity is not known. RNA transcripts provided the source from which TCR beta CDR3 regions were amplified. RT-PCR in the first round (using the HTBI primer set) targeted the TCR CDR3. Using its own MiXCR run on the multiplex PCR reads, TCRdb lists one record per CDR3 protein. The top ten clones hold about a quarter of a sample with some 510,000 distinct CDR3 sequences, roughly 20% of them seen once. General observations from the study: From stable hyperthyroidism, ophthalmopathy was separated by a 13 V-J model. Blood also carried most thyroid clonotypes expanded above 0.001.

The patients, who ranged from 18 to 65 in age, presented with newly diagnosed hyperthyroidism lasting under 2 months. Fresh peripheral blood, 10 ml, was the source of the PBMCs. The chain carries TRBV7-8 and TRBJ2-5, with TRBD2 matching 8 bases. The source of this sequence is a man younger than 35 with Graves' hyperthyroidism. The sequenced sample consisted of blood. The CDR3 loop is CASSLVPGGRETQYF. In nucleotides, the CDR3 is TGTGCCAGCAGCTTAGTGCCGGGGGGGCGAGAGACCCAGTACTTC.